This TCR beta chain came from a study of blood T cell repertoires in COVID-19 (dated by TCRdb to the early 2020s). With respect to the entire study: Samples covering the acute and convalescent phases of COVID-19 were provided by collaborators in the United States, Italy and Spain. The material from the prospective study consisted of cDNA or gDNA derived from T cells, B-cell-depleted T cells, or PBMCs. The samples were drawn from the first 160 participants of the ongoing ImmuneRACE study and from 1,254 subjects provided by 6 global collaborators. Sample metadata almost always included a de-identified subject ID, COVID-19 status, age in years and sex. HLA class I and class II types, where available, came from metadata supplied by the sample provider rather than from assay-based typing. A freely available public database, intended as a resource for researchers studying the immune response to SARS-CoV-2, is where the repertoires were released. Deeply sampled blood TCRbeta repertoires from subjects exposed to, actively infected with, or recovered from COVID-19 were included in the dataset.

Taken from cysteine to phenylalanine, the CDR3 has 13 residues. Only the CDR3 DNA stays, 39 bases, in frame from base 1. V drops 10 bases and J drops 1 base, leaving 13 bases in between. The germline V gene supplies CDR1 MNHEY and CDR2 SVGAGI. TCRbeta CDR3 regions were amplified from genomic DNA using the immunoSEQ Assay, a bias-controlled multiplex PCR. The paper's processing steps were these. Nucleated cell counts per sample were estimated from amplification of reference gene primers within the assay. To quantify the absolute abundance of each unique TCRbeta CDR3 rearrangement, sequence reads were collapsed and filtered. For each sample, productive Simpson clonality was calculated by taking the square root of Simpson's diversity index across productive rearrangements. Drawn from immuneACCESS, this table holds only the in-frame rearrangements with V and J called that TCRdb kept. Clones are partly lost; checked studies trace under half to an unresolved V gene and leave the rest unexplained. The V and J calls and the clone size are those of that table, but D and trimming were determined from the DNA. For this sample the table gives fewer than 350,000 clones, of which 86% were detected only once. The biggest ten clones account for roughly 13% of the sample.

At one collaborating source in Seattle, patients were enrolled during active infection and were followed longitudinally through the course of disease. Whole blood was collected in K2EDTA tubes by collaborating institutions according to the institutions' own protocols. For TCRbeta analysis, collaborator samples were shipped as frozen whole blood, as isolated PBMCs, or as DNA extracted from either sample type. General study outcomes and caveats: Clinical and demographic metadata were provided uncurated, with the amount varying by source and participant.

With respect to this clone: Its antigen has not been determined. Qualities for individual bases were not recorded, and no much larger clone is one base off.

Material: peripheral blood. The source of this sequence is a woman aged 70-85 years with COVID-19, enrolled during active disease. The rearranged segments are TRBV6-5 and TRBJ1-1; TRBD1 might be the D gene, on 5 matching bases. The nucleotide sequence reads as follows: TGTGCCACCACCTCCGGGGGGAACACTGAAGCTTTCTTT. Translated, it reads CATTSGGNTEAFF.